The rows below give T cell receptor beta chains drawn from one sample of a study of cytomegalovirus exposure and HLA in healthy donors. Method: immunoSEQ multiplex PCR; TCRdb's copy keeps in-frame clones and lacks some. This table has 65,000 to 70,000 clones, around 81% appearing once. Input material: PBMCs. These TCRs come from a man over 45 in good health and CMV-seronegative. Each CDR3 is given with its conserved first and last residue. Expanded clones are given a class, and other clones once, few, many or no size at all.

>TRBV7-7|-|TRBJ2-3
CASSGQGTDTQYF
>TRBV5-1|-|TRBJ2-3
CASSPMDRGDTQYF
>TRBV11-2|-|TRBJ2-5
CASTPGGTSGKTETQYF
>TRBV11-3|-|TRBJ1-1
CASSLDLNTEAFF
>TRBV28|-|TRBJ1-3
CAASSGARGNTIYF
>TRBV19|-|TRBJ1-5
CASSTGTGGQPQHF
>TRBV7-3|-|TRBJ2-2
CASKTEGAANTGELFF
>TRBV18|-|TRBJ1-6
CASSQDSFWALHF
>TRBV7-2|-|TRBJ1-5
CASSSPGQPQHF
>TRBV15|-|TRBJ2-3
CATSRPGQSTDTQYF
>TRBV15|-|TRBJ2-1
CATSTRTSGNNEQFF
>TRBV25-1|few|TRBJ1-3
CASSAFGGAGNTIYF
>TRBV2|-|TRBJ1-2
CASSAYYGYTF
>TRBV29-1|-|TRBJ1-5
CSVELQGSDQPQHF
>TRBV10-3|-|TRBJ1-1
CAIRGDGTPEAFF
>TRBV5-8|once|TRBJ2-7
CASSLWQGSYF
>TRBV6-5|-|TRBJ1-2
CASSYIQDLYGYTF
>TRBV6-5|-|TRBJ1-1
CASSPDRGRRAFF
>TRBV18|once|TRBJ1-5
CASSPLSSTGGNQPQHF
>TRBV7-3|-|TRBJ2-5
CASPAGDGGGGETQYF
>TRBV6-5|-|TRBJ2-2
CASSFFGDTNTGELFF
>TRBV10-2|-|TRBJ1-5
CASSEPYQPQHF
>TRBV27|-|TRBJ2-3
CASSLSDNTQYF
>TRBV18|once|TRBJ2-5
CASSPFDYQETQYF
>TRBV18|-|TRBJ1-1
CASSNRAEAFF
>TRBV9|-|TRBJ2-1
CASSTSGLAGGYNEQFF
>TRBV28|few|TRBJ2-3
CASSIAGESTDTQYF
>TRBV7-2|-|TRBJ2-1
CASRIPGLDYNEQFF
>TRBV11-2|-|TRBJ1-4
CASSSGTGPNEKLFF
>TRBV6-6|few|TRBJ1-4
CASSHIDRGEKLFF
>TRBV2|-|TRBJ2-7
CASSGTGGFSSYEQYF
>TRBV2|-|TRBJ1-4
CASSPSGSYEKLFF
>TRBV19|-|TRBJ1-2
CASSNRGDYGYTF
>TRBV4-1|-|TRBJ1-1
CASSQAYSTGGTNTEAFF
>TRBV28|-|TRBJ2-5
CASSLTSGGRETQYF
>TRBV10-1|once|TRBJ1-1
CASSPEVGVGVTEAFF
>TRBV2|-|TRBJ1-5
CASSRGNQPQHF
>TRBV6-5|-|TRBJ1-2
CASRSTGANDGYTF
>TRBV4-1|-|TRBJ2-1
CASQRSSYNEQFF
>TRBV7-9|-|TRBJ2-1
CAGQSRNEQFF
>TRBV9|-|TRBJ1-3
CASSVNTDRVGNTIYF
>TRBV5-1|-|TRBJ1-1
CASSFQGVKNTEAFF
>TRBV29-1|few|TRBJ2-1
CSVCRTGGSVSSYNEQFF
>TRBV6-5|-|TRBJ2-1
CASSYPTSGRGGEQFF
>TRBV6-1|-|TRBJ1-1
CASRTPGQNTEAFF
>TRBV5-1|-|TRBJ2-5
CASTRVGSSQETQYF
>TRBV6-1|-|TRBJ2-7
CASKLDTYEQYF
>TRBV6-5|-|TRBJ1-2
CASSYAEGLTGYTF
>TRBV6-5|-|TRBJ1-6
CASRTGTENSPLHF